This entry concerns a single T cell receptor beta chain. This record belongs to a study of human T cells and chemical hapten exposure. Each CDR3 protein is one row after TCRdb ran MiXCR on the RACE reads. In the table there are around 160,000 distinct CDR3 sequences, more than 12% of which are singletons. V lost 8 bases to trimming and J lost 2 bases, with 12 bases between them. The germline CDR1 and CDR2 sequences are SQVTM and ANQGSEA. The CDR3 runs to 12 residues. Time point here: patch test 1, 2 weeks after DPC sensitization. Treatment here: therapeutic diphenylcyclopropenone sensitization with weekly scalp DPC. RNA extraction used unfractionated whole blood as the source of total RNA.

The sample here was whole blood, taken in connection with sensitization to the hapten diphenylcyclopropenone (DPC). The TCR sequence derives from a woman aged 25 to 39 with alopecia areata. Some clones in this sample may be carry-over from other donors' samples. The gene calls are TRBV29-1 and TRBJ2-5; D is unclear. CDR3 loop: CSSRWGQETQYF. In nucleotides, the CDR3 is TGCAGCTCACGTTGGGGACAAGAGACCCAGTACTTC.